The 13 T cell receptor beta chains in this list originate from one sample, sequenced in a study of blood T cell repertoires in COVID-19. Profiled with immunoSEQ multiplex PCR; TCRdb holds only in-frame clones, not every one. The repertoire consists of 130,000 to 150,000 clones, with around nine tenths occurring once and the leading ten covering around 8.6%. The sample consisted of peripheral blood. The origin of the receptors is a woman between 45 and 60 years old with active or convalescent COVID-19.

The chain links TRBV3-1 (or the pseudogene TRBV3-2) to TRBJ2-2; 13 bases match TRBD2. The germline V gene has CDR1 LGHDT and CDR2 YNNKEL (reference sequence). The V and J ends lost 8 bases and 5 bases, in that order; junction bases with no gene match: 5. The CDR3 has 15 residues. CDR3 loop: CASETSGGATGELFF. CDR3 nucleotide sequence: TGTGCCAGCGAAACTAGCGGGGGGGCGACCGGGGAGCTGTTTTTT.

The chain employs TRBV3-1 (or the pseudogene TRBV3-2) and TRBJ1-1, with D possibly being TRBD1 (6 bases). Germline V gene sequence: CDR1 LGHDT, CDR2 YNNKEL (reference sequence). With 1 base removed from V and 1 base from J, the gap between germline ends came to 13 bases. This CDR3 spans 16 amino acids. In nucleotides, the CDR3 is TGTGCCAGCAGCCAAGTGGGCCTGACAGGGAACACTGAAGCTTTCTTT. Protein product: CASSQVGLTGNTEAFF.

The rearrangement uses TRBV29-1 and TRBJ2-1; 9 bases map to TRBD2. The germline gives CDR1 SQVTM, CDR2 ANQGSEA. The CDR3 sequence is 15 residues long. The V gene end was trimmed by 4 bases and the J gene end by 4 bases; junction bases not matched to a gene: 8. CDR3 sequence (DNA): TGCAGCGTTGTTGGTGCGGGGGGGAGATACAATGAGCAGTTCTTC. Protein product: CSVVGAGGRYNEQFF.

This clone has just one count. J is TRBJ1-2 and V is TRBV6-6; D gene uncertain. V was shortened by 7 bases and J by 8 bases, with 17 bases between the two germline ends. Germline values: CDR1 MNHNY, CDR2 SVGAGI (reference sequence). There are 13 residues in the CDR3. The CDR3 DNA reads TGTGCCAGCACCCCTATAGAAGTTTACGGCTACACCTTC. Translation: CASTPIEVYGYTF.

The rearrangement uses TRBV28 and TRBJ2-7, with TRBD1 identical over 8 bases. Germline CDR1 is MDHEN and CDR2 is SYDVKM. This CDR3 comprises 15 residues. V lost 6 bases, J lost 3 bases, and 10 bases stayed unmatched. The CDR3: CASSRLTGVDYEQYF. CDR3 bases: TGTGCCAGCAGCCGATTGACAGGGGTGGACTACGAGCAGTACTTC. The full variable domain, rest sourced from reference TRBV28 and TRBJ2-7, is DVKVTQSSRYLVKRTGEKVFLECVQDMDHENMFWYRQDPGLGLRLIYFSYDVKMKEKGDIPEGYSVSREKKERFSLILESASTNQTSMYLCASSRLTGVDYEQYFGPGTRLTVT.

The J gene is TRBJ2-5, the V gene TRBV28, with 12 bases identical to TRBD2. Trimming took 4 bases from V and 2 from J; bases not matched to a gene: 11. Germline values: CDR1 MDHEN, CDR2 SYDVKM. The CDR3 is 18 residues long. In DNA, the CDR3 is TGTGCCAGCAGTTCCTTCGGGTGGCTAGCGGGGGGGCAAGAGACCCAGTACTTC. It translates to CASSSFGWLAGGQETQYF.

This chain connects TRBV7-9 to TRBJ2-5; the match to TRBD2 covers 12 bases. CDR1 and CDR2 (germline): SEHNR, FQNEAQ (reference sequence). With V trimmed by 5 bases and J by 5 bases, 15 bases remained unmatched. The CDR3 has 18 residues. The CDR3 sequence is CASSPRFRLAGGPETQYF. Here the CDR3 DNA reads TGTGCCAGCAGCCCAAGGTTTCGTCTAGCGGGGGGGCCTGAGACCCAGTACTTC.

This clone was found once. The chain uses TRBV5-1 and TRBJ2-3; 7 positions agree with TRBD2. The CDR3 sequence is 14 residues long. The germline gives CDR1 SGHRS, CDR2 YFSETQ. Unmatched junction bases numbered 4, after V lost 3 bases and J lost 3 bases. In DNA form, the CDR3 reads TGCGCCAGCAGCTGGACTAGTTCGACAGATACGCAGTATTTT. This gives the protein CASSWTSSTDTQYF.

V usage is TRBV29-1 and J usage is TRBJ2-3, with 9 positions matching TRBD2. Germline V gives CDR1 SQVTM, CDR2 ANQGSEA. V lost 6 bases and J lost 1; bases outside the gene matches: 8. There are 15 residues in the CDR3. The CDR3 reads CSVGGRTSGTDTQYF. The CDR3 DNA is TGCAGCGTGGGCGGGCGGACTAGCGGCACAGATACGCAGTATTTT.

Remarks on this clone: Other DNA sequences within the sample encode an identical CDR3. This chain joins TRBV28 and TRBJ1-2; D is possibly TRBD1 (5 bases). This CDR3 comprises 12 residues. CDR1 is MDHEN, CDR2 SYDVKM, per germline. Trimming took 4 bases from V and 2 from J, leaving 5 bases between them. CDR3 residues: CASSSGNYGYTF. In nucleotides, the CDR3 is TGTGCCAGCAGTTCAGGGAACTATGGCTACACCTTC.

The rearrangement joins TRBV7-9 to TRBJ2-5; unclear D gene. Trimming pared 7 bases from V and 1 base from J, leaving 4 bases between. The CDR3 is 11 amino acids. The germline V gene has CDR1 SEHNR and CDR2 FQNEAQ (reference sequence). The CDR3 region has the DNA TGTGCCAGCACCCTCCAAGAGACCCAGTACTTC. Its translation is CASTLQETQYF.

The chain combines TRBV19 with TRBJ1-2; no firm D call. The V end lost 6 bases, the J end lost 4 bases, and 9 bases lay between the germline ends. CDR1 and CDR2 (germline): LNHDA, SQIVND (reference sequence). CDR3 length equals 12 residues. For the CDR3, the DNA is TGTGCCAGTAGAACAGACATCTATGGCTACACCTTC. Protein sequence: CASRTDIYGYTF.

The DNA for the CDR3 is TGTGCCACCAGCGAGACGGAGCGGCCGGGGCAGTACTTC. As protein: CATSETERPGQYF. The chain carries TRBV15 and TRBJ2-7, with D perhaps TRBD2 (5 bases). The germline V and J ends were trimmed by 5 bases and 9 bases, with 17 bases remaining between them. The CDR3 runs to 13 residues. Germline values: CDR1 LNHNV, CDR2 YYDKDF (reference sequence).